This is a list of T cell receptor beta chains from one sample in a study of identical twins. One entry per CDR3 protein results from TCRdb running MiXCR on the 5' RACE reads. The data contain 450,000 or so distinct CDR3 sequences, approximately 14% of them singletons. This sample was shared with a second study, whose subject was yellow fever vaccine responses in identical twins.

The specimen sequenced was CD4+ T cells sorted from blood. The source of these receptors is a woman aged 18-29 years in good health. CDR3s leave out the opening cysteine and the closing phenylalanine or tryptophan. The D gene is left open where the match is weak.

TRBV11-1	TRBJ2-7	TRBD1	14	ASSFAGTGGKNEQY
TRBV28	TRBJ2-4	NA	14	ASSSWTSLAKNIQY
TRBV6-1	TRBJ2-5	NA	11	ASRTEGGETQY
TRBV6-5	TRBJ2-4	NA	15	ASSSTPSRMAKNIQY
TRBV5-1	TRBJ1-1	NA	11	ASSLIAQTEAF
TRBV7-2	TRBJ2-5	NA	13	ASSPRFSGQETQY
TRBV3-1	TRBJ1-2	NA	16	ASSQGSGTRDSNYGYT
TRBV5-4	TRBJ1-1	TRBD1	13	ASGSRQGARTEAF
TRBV20-1	TRBJ2-3	NA	11	SASAAITDTQY
TRBV7-2	TRBJ2-7	NA	12	ASSLGVVGYEQY
TRBV7-2	TRBJ1-6	TRBD1	12	ASSSGQGDSPLH
TRBV27	TRBJ2-4	TRBD2	13	ASGGGSLGGNIQY
TRBV20-1	TRBJ2-2	NA	12	SAARGGTTGELF
TRBV9	TRBJ1-1	NA	11	ASSADSNTEAF
TRBV6-5	TRBJ2-7	TRBD1	13	ASKTPGTGGDEQY
TRBV4-3	TRBJ2-3	TRBD2	15	ASSQAPRGSGTDTQY
TRBV20-1	TRBJ2-5	NA	12	SVWRGGLAETQY
TRBV5-1	TRBJ2-2	TRBD2	13	ASTGLAANTGELF
TRBV12-3/TRBV12-4	TRBJ2-5	TRBD1	11	ASSLTGSETQY
TRBV15	TRBJ1-2	NA	12	ATSIPGRNYGYT
TRBV28	TRBJ2-3	TRBD2	16	ASSLGGFSDPSQLTQY
TRBV7-9	TRBJ1-6	TRBD1	13	ASSLSGGRGSPLH